This T cell receptor (beta chain) derives from a study of blood T cells in healthy people across ages. This clonotype was seen a few times. Its antigen is still unknown. After removal of 5 bases from V and 2 bases from J, the junction contained 3 bases not matched to a gene. The CDR3 spans 15 residues. Germline V lookup: CDR1 MDHEN, CDR2 SYDVKM. Study findings and constraints: There were more naive CD4+ cells and higher diversity in long-lived donors than in aged donors.

Alongside a J-beta primer mix, a sample-barcoded 5' primer served in a second PCR lasting about 7 to 11 cycles. TCRdb passed the 5' RACE reads through MiXCR, listing each CDR3 protein once. The table records roughly 1.9 million distinct CDR3 sequences, roughly 43% of them present only once. The chain couples TRBV28 to TRBJ2-6, with 7 bases aligning to TRBD2. The sample taken for sequencing was blood. The sequence was collected from a human donor in good health. CDR3 coding DNA: TGTGCCAGCAGTCGGACTAGGGCTGGGGCCAACGTCCTGACTTTC. Translating it yields CASSRTRAGANVLTF.